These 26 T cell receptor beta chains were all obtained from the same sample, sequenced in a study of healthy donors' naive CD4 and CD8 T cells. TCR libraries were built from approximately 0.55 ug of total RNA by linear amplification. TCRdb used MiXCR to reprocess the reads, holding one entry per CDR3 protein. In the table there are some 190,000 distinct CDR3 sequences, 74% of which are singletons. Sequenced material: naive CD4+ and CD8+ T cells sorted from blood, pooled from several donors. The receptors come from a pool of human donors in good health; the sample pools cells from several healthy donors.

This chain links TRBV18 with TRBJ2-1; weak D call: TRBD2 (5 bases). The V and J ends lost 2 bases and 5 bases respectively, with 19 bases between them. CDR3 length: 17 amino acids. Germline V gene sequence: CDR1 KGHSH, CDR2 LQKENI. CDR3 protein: CASSPVGPRTQHNEQFF. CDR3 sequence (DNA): TGTGCCAGCTCACCAGTAGGGCCCCGGACTCAGCACAATGAGCAGTTCTTC. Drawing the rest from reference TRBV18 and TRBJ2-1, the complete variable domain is NAGVMQNPRHLVRRRGQEARLRCSPMKGHSHVYWYRQLPEEGLKFMVYLQKENIIDESGMPKERFSAEFPKEGPSILRIQQVVRGDSAAYFCASSPVGPRTQHNEQFFGPGTRLTVL.

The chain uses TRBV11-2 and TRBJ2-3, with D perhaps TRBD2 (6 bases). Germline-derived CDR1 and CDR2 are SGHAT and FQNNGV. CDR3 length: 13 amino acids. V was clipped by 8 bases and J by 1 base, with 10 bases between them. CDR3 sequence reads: CASRELGTDTQYF. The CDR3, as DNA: TGTGCCAGCCGGGAGTTGGGCACAGATACGCAGTATTTT.

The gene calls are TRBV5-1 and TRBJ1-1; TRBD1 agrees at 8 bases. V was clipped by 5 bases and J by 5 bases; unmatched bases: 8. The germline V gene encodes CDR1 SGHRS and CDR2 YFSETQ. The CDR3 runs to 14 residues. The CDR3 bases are TGCGCCAGCAGTAAGACAGGGGAGGGGACTGAAGCTTTCTTT. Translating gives CASSKTGEGTEAFF. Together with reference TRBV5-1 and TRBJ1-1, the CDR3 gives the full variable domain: KAGVTQTPRYLIKTRGQQVTLSCSPISGHRSVSWYQQTPGQGLQFLFEYFSETQRNKGNFPGRFSGRQFSNSRSEMNVSTLELGDSALYLCASSKTGEGTEAFFGQGTRLTVV.

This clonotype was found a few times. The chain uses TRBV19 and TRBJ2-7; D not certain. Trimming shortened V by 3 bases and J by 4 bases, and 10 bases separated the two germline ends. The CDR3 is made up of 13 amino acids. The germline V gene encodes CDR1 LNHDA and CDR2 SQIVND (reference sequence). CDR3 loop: CASSISSSYEQYF. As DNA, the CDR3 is TGTGCCAGTAGTATTAGTAGTTCTTACGAGCAGTACTTC.

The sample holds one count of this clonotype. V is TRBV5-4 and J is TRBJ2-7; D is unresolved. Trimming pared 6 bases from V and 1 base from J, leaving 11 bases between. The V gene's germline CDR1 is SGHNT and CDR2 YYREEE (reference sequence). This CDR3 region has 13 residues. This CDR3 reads CASNPGHSYEQYF. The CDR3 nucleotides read TGTGCCAGCAACCCGGGCCATTCCTACGAGCAGTACTTC.

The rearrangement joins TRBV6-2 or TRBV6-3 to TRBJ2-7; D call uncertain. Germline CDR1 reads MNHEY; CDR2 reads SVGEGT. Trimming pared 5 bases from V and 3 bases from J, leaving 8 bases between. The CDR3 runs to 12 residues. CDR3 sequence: CASSVVVYEQYF. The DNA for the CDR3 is TGTGCCAGCAGTGTGGTGGTCTACGAGCAGTACTTC.

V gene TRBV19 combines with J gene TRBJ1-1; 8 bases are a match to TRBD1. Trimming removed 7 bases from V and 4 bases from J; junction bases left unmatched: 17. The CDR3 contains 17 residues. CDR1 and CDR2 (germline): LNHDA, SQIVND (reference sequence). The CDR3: CASTINRGNRVGTEAFF. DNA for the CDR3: TGTGCCAGTACCATCAACAGGGGGAACAGAGTAGGCACTGAAGCTTTCTTT.

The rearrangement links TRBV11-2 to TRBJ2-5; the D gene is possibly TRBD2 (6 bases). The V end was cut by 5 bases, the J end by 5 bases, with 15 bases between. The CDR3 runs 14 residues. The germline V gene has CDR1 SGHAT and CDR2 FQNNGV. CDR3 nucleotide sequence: TGTGCCAGCAGCCTCCGGGGAGGTCAGGAGACCCAGTACTTC. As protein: CASSLRGGQETQYF.

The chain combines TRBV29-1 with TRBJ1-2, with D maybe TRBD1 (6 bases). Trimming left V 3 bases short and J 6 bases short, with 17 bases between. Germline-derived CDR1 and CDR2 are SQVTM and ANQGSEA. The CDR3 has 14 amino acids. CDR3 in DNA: TGCAGCGTTGACCAGGGGCACGCGGGGGATGGCTACACCTTC. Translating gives CSVDQGHAGDGYTF.

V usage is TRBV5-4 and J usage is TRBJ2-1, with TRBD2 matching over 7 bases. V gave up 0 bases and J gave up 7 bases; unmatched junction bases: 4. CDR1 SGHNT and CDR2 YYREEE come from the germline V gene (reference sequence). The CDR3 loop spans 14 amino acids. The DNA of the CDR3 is TGTGCCAGCAGCTTGGGCGGGAGCCGGAATGAGCAGTTCTTC. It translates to CASSLGGSRNEQFF.

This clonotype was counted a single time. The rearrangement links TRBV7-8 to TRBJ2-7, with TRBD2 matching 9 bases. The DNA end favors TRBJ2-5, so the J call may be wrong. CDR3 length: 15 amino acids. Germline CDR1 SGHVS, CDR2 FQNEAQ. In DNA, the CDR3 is TGTGCCAGCAGCTTAGTCTCTAGCGGGAAAGAGACCCAGTACTTC. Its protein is CASSLVSSGKETQYF.

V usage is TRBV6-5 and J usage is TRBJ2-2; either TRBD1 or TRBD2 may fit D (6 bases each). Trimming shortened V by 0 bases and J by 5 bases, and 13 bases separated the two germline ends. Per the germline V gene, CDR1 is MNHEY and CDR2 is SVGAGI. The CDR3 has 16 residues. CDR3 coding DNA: TGTGCCAGCAGTTACTCGGGGGGCCTTGGAACCGGGGAGCTGTTTTTT. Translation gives CASSYSGGLGTGELFF.

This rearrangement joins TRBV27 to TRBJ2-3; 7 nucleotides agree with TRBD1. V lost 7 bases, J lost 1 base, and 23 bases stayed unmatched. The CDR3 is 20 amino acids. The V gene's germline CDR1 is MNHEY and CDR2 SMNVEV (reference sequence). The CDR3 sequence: CASTSSTGIGKGARTDTQYF. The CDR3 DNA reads TGTGCCAGCACGAGCTCTACGGGGATCGGAAAGGGGGCGCGCACAGATACGCAGTATTTT.

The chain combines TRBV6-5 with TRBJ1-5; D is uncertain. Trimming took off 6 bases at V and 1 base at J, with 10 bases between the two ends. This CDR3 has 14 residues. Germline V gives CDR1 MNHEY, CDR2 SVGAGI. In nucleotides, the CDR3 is TGTGCCAGCAGCCGTCATGGGAGCAATCAGCCCCAGCATTTT. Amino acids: CASSRHGSNQPQHF.

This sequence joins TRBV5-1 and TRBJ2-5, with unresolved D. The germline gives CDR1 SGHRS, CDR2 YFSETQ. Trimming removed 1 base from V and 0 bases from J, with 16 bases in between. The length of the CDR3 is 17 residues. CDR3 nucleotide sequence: TGCGCCAGCAGCTTGCAAGCAGAACACCGGTACCAAGAGACCCAGTACTTC. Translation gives CASSLQAEHRYQETQYF.

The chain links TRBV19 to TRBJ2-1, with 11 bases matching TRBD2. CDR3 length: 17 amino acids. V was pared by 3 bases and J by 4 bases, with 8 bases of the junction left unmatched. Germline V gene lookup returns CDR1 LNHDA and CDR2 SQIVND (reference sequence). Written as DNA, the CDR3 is TGTGCCAGTAGTATTTGGTCTAGCGGGAGGCAATACAATGAGCAGTTCTTC. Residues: CASSIWSSGRQYNEQFF.

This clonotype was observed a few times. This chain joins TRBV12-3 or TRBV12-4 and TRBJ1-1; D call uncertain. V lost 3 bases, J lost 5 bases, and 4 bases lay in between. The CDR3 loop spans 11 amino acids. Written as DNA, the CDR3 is TGTGCCAGCAGTTTTTCGACTGAAGCTTTCTTT. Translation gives CASSFSTEAFF.

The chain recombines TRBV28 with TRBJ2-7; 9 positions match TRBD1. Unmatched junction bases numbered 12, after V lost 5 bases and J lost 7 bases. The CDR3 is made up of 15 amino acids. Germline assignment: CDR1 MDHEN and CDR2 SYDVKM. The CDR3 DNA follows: TGTGCCAGCAGTCGTAGAGGGACAGGGCCGGGAGAGCAGTACTTC. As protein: CASSRRGTGPGEQYF.

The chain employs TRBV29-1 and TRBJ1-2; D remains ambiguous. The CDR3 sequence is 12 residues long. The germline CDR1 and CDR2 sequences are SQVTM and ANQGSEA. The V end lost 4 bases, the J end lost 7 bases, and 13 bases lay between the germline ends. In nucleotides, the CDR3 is TGCAGCGTTGCCCCGCCCGGCGGTGGCTACACCTTC. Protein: CSVAPPGGGYTF.

As DNA, the CDR3 is TGTGCCAGCAGCCTCGGACTACCCGCCTACGAGCAGTACTTC. This encodes CASSLGLPAYEQYF. V gene TRBV13 combines with J gene TRBJ2-7; a possible D gene is TRBD2 (6 bases). This CDR3 has 14 residues. V was trimmed by 5 bases and J by 2 bases, leaving 13 bases between them. Germline CDR1 PRHDT, CDR2 FYEKMQ (reference sequence).

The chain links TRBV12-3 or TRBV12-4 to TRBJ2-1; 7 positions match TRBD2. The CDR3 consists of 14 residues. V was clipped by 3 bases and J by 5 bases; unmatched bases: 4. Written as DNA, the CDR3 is TGTGCCAGCAGTTTTTGGCTAGCGGACAATGAGCAGTTCTTC. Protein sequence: CASSFWLADNEQFF.

This chain's CDR3 is CSVADVRGGRTEAFF. The DNA for the CDR3 is TGCAGCGTTGCGGACGTTAGGGGCGGACGAACTGAAGCTTTCTTT. This rearrangement joins TRBV29-1 to TRBJ1-1, with D possibly matching TRBD1 (5 bases). Germline CDR1 and CDR2: SQVTM and ANQGSEA. V gave up 4 bases and J gave up 5 bases, with 20 bases separating them. This CDR3 comprises 15 residues. The variable domain in full, completed from reference TRBV29-1 and TRBJ1-1, reads SAVISQKPSRDICQRGTSLTIQCQVDSQVTMMFWYRQQPGQSLTLIATANQGSEATYESGFVIDKFPISRPNLTFSTLTVSNMSPEDSSIYLCSVADVRGGRTEAFFGQGTRLTVV.

CDR3 protein: CASTPLTGQRYGYTF. The CDR3 nucleotides are TGTGCCAGTACCCCTCTCACGGGACAGAGGTATGGCTACACCTTC. V gene TRBV19 combines with J gene TRBJ1-2; TRBD1 agrees at 7 bases. CDR1 and CDR2 from the germline V gene are LNHDA and SQIVND (reference sequence). The CDR3 totals 15 residues. J gave up 5 bases and V 7 bases, and 13 bases lay outside the gene matches.

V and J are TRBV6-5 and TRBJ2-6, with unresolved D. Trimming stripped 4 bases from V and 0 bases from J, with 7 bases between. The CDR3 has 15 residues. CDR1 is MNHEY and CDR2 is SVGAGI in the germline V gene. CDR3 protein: CASSFQSSGANVLTF. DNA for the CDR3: TGTGCCAGCAGTTTCCAGAGCTCTGGGGCCAACGTCCTGACTTTC.

CDR3 residues: CAWDRGDTGELFF. Written as DNA, the CDR3 is TGTGCCTGGGACAGGGGCGACACCGGGGAGCTGTTTTTT. The chain employs TRBV30 and TRBJ2-2; TRBD1 matches 8 bases. The CDR3 runs 13 residues. Germline-derived CDR1 and CDR2 are GTSNPN and SVGIG (reference sequence). J lost 3 bases, V lost 5 bases, and 2 bases had no gene match.

CDR3 in amino acids: CSAGPSSKGLNEQFF. The CDR3 DNA follows: TGCAGCGCCGGACCTTCTAGCAAGGGCCTTAATGAGCAGTTCTTC. The rearrangement uses TRBV29-1 and TRBJ2-1; D is possibly TRBD2 (5 bases). The CDR3 sequence is 15 residues long. CDR1 SQVTM and CDR2 ANQGSEA come from the germline V gene. V was cut by 7 bases and J by 7 bases, with 23 bases left in between.